The rows below give T cell receptor beta chains drawn from one sample of a study of blood T cell repertoires in COVID-19. Clones were sequenced by immunoSEQ multiplex PCR, and TCRdb holds only the in-frame ones, with some missing. The sample lists around 200,000 clones, about nine tenths occurring once. What was sequenced was PBMCs or T cells enriched from blood (not recorded which). The receptors shown here come from a man between 18 and 35 years old with acute COVID-19. The CDR3 runs from the conserved cysteine through the conserved F or W. The D gene is left open where the match is weak. Clone size appears in some rows only: once, few, many, or a class for an expanded clone.

CDR3 length	V gene	J gene	clone size	D gene	CDR3 protein	CDR3 DNA
13	TRBV19	TRBJ1-1	.	TRBD1	CASSMAWTGEAFF	TGTGCCAGTAGTATGGCATGGACAGGGGAAGCTTTCTTT
12	TRBV12-3/TRBV12-4	TRBJ2-5	.	.	CASTTPGETQYF	TGTGCCAGTACTACGCCGGGGGAGACCCAGTACTTC
15	TRBV7-9	TRBJ2-1	.	TRBD2	CASSPMAGADNEQFF	TGTGCCAGCAGCCCCATGGCGGGAGCGGACAATGAGCAGTTCTTC
19	TRBV14	TRBJ2-2	.	TRBD2	CASSPRMGLAGRITGELFF	TGTGCCAGCAGTCCCCGTATGGGGCTAGCGGGGCGGATCACCGGGGAGCTGTTTTTT
15	TRBV19	TRBJ1-1	.	TRBD1	CASSSRDREYTEAFF	TGTGCCAGTAGTTCCCGGGACAGGGAGTACACTGAAGCTTTCTTT
15	TRBV5-1	TRBJ2-1	.	TRBD2	CASSLLAGVYNEQFF	TGCGCCAGCAGCTTACTAGCGGGAGTCTACAATGAGCAGTTCTTC
14	TRBV2	TRBJ1-1	.	.	CAPAAGLMNTEAFF	TGTGCCCCCGCGGCGGGGTTGATGAACACTGAAGCTTTCTTT
17	TRBV5-4	TRBJ2-1	.	.	CASSPRPGQSSYNEQFF	TGTGCCAGCAGCCCCCGGCCCGGACAGTCCTCCTACAATGAGCAGTTCTTC
17	TRBV10-3	TRBJ2-3	.	TRBD2	CANSLAGERYLQDTQYF	TGTGCCAACTCACTAGCGGGGGAGAGGTATTTACAAGATACGCAGTATTTT
15	TRBV28	TRBJ1-6	.	TRBD1	CASIPLGTGNSPLHF	TGTGCCAGCATCCCTTTAGGGACAGGAAATTCACCCCTCCACTTT
13	TRBV5-4	TRBJ1-1	once	.	CASSRQGNTEAFF	TGTGCCAGCAGCCGTCAGGGAAACACTGAAGCTTTCTTT
15	TRBV7-3	TRBJ2-5	.	TRBD1	CASSPRQGARETQYF	TGTGCCAGCAGCCCGCGACAGGGGGCGAGAGAGACCCAGTACTTC
15	TRBV2	TRBJ2-7	.	.	CAIKRNATGSYEQYF	TGTGCCATCAAACGAAACGCGACAGGCTCCTACGAGCAGTACTTC
15	TRBV6-2/TRBV6-3	TRBJ2-3	.	.	CASSQGGGDTDTQYF	TGTGCCAGCAGTCAGGGCGGTGGGGACACAGATACGCAGTATTTT